There are many counts of the clone carrying this T cell receptor beta chain. These data are taken from a study of T cells in Graves' hyperthyroidism and ophthalmopathy. RNA transcripts served as the template for amplifying TCR beta CDR3 regions. The HTBI set primed first-round TCR CDR3 RT-PCR. In TCRdb, the multiplex PCR reads were re-called with MiXCR into one record per CDR3 protein. The data show roughly 500,000 distinct CDR3 sequences, 40% to 50% seen once. Germline V gene sequence: CDR1 DFQATT, CDR2 SNEGSKA (reference sequence). The ends lost 4 bases at V and 2 bases at J; junction bases unmatched: 8. The CDR3 contains 14 residues.

The origin of this receptor is an adult woman with Graves' disease, either hyperthyroidism or ophthalmopathy (not recorded which). Specimen: peripheral blood or thyroid tissue (not recorded which). The chain recombines TRBV20-1 with TRBJ2-7, with 7 bases that match TRBD2. For the CDR3, the DNA is TGCAGTGCTATTCCAGGACTAGGAACCTACGAGCAGTACTTC. Its translation: CSAIPGLGTYEQYF.